What follows is one TCR beta chain and its context. The germline V gene encodes CDR1 DFQATT and CDR2 SNEGSKA (reference sequence). Trimming took 3 bases from V and 3 from J; bases not matched to a gene: 7. The CDR3 consists of 14 residues. As to time point: pre-treatment sample, taken before nivolumab and TIL therapy. Most excised metastases sampled were pleural nodules or supraclavicular lymph nodes. The libraries were made with immunoSEQ v3. The assay was immunoSEQ multiplex PCR, and TCRdb's table has in-frame clones only and misses some. The sample carries about 100,000 clones, around three fifths recorded once. The data stem from a study of TIL therapy for anti-PD-1-resistant metastatic lung cancer. Whole-study context: A handful of tumors were EGFR-mutant and two were ALK-rearranged.

The source is a person aged 25-85 years with non-small cell lung cancer. The starting material was tumor tissue, obtained at baseline. This chain connects TRBV20-1 to TRBJ1-2; 7 bases match TRBD1. The CDR3 reads CSASRGTADYGYTF. CDR3 in DNA: TGCAGTGCTAGTAGGGGGACAGCGGACTATGGCTACACCTTC.